This T cell receptor (beta chain) came from a study of blood T cell repertoires in COVID-19. The CDR3 is 15 amino acids. Trimming took off 2 bases at V and 1 base at J, with 9 bases between the two ends. Germline CDR1 SEHNR, CDR2 FQNEAQ (reference sequence). Sequencing was performed with immunoSEQ multiplex PCR; in TCRdb, only in-frame clones are kept and a portion is missing. The sample gives under 300,000 clones, 84% of which show up once; over 1.2% is in the top ten. The receptor comes from a woman in her thirties or forties who had recovered from COVID-19. This rearrangement joins TRBV7-9 to TRBJ2-1; perhaps TRBD2 as D (6 bases). Sequencing was done on a sample of peripheral blood. The CDR3 region is CASSLTGLSYNEQFF. CDR3 coding DNA: TGTGCCAGCAGCTTAACGGGACTGTCCTACAATGAGCAGTTCTTC.